The clone carrying this T cell receptor (beta chain) has just one count. Sequencing used immunoSEQ multiplex PCR; TCRdb keeps in-frame clones, though not all of them. The table shows tens of thousands of clones, with roughly nine tenths occurring only once. This sample was taken from a study of blood T cell repertoires in COVID-19. The V gene lost 8 bases and the J gene lost 0 bases, with 10 bases spanning the gap. Germline CDR1 reads MNHNY; CDR2 reads SVGAGI (reference sequence). CDR3 length equals 14 residues. The rearrangement joins TRBV6-6 to TRBJ2-2, with unresolved D. The clonotype originates from a woman between 70 and 85 years old with active COVID-19. The sequenced material came from peripheral blood. Here the CDR3 DNA reads TGTGCCAGCGTGAGAGGCGCGAACACCGGGGAGCTGTTTTTT. Residues: CASVRGANTGELFF.